These 29 T cell receptor beta chains share one sample of origin, sequenced in a study of T cell changes during pregnancy in multiple sclerosis. Produced via immunoSEQ multiplex PCR; TCRdb's table is partial and in-frame only. The top ten hold more than 9% of the sample, which has 55,000 to 80,000 clones, around 90% seen once. Here the sequenced sample was peripheral blood, taken after pregnancy. These receptors were collected from a female donor in good health, enrolled as a control in a pregnancy study.

This clone was seen a handful of times. In DNA form, the CDR3 reads TGTGCCAGCAGCAGGGACAGGGTTACCTACGAGCAGTACTTC. It encodes CASSRDRVTYEQYF. This rearrangement joins TRBV11-1 to TRBJ2-7, with 9 positions matching TRBD1. This CDR3 has 14 amino acids. CDR1 is SGHAT, CDR2 FQDESV, per germline (reference sequence). V dropped 5 bases and J dropped 2; count of bases not matched to a gene: 4.

This chain links TRBV18 with TRBJ1-1, with a weak D call TRBD1 (6 bases). Trimming took off 4 bases at V and 1 base at J, with 13 bases between the two ends. Germline V gene lookup returns CDR1 KGHSH and CDR2 LQKENI. This CDR3 contains 15 residues. The CDR3 spells CASSLSKQGNTEAFF. In DNA form, the CDR3 reads TGTGCCAGCTCACTATCTAAACAGGGGAACACTGAAGCTTTCTTT. Full variable domain (outside the CDR3, taken from reference TRBV18 and TRBJ1-1): NAGVMQNPRHLVRRRGQEARLRCSPMKGHSHVYWYRQLPEEGLKFMVYLQKENIIDESGMPKERFSAEFPKEGPSILRIQQVVRGDSAAYFCASSLSKQGNTEAFFGQGTRLTVV.

This clone was detected once. This chain links TRBV5-1 with TRBJ2-5; TRBD1 agrees at 10 bases. Germline assignment: CDR1 SGHRS and CDR2 YFSETQ. The CDR3 runs to 15 residues. J gave up 4 bases and V 3 bases, and 6 bases lay outside the gene matches. CDR3 coding DNA: TGCGCCAGCAGCTCCAGACAGGGGGCCTCAGAGACCCAGTACTTC. Its protein product is CASSSRQGASETQYF. The full variable domain, with the rest looked up from reference TRBV5-1 and TRBJ2-5, is KAGVTQTPRYLIKTRGQQVTLSCSPISGHRSVSWYQQTPGQGLQFLFEYFSETQRNKGNFPGRFSGRQFSNSRSEMNVSTLELGDSALYLCASSSRQGASETQYFGPGTRLLVL.

J is TRBJ2-5 and V is TRBV10-2; TRBD2 aligns across 12 bases. V was pared by 4 bases and J by 3 bases, with 9 bases of the junction left unmatched. CDR1 is WSHSY and CDR2 is SAAADI in the germline V gene. The CDR3 spans 17 residues. CDR3 residues: CASSGPVASGGEETQYF. CDR3 nucleotide sequence: TGCGCCAGCAGTGGCCCAGTGGCTAGCGGGGGGGAAGAGACCCAGTACTTC.

The chain carries TRBV5-5 and TRBJ2-7, with TRBD1 matching over 8 bases. Germline lookup yields CDR1 SGHKS and CDR2 YYEKEE (reference sequence). Trimming took 4 bases from V and 2 from J; bases not matched to a gene: 11. This CDR3 spans 16 amino acids. In nucleotides, the CDR3 is TGTGCCAGCAGCACCCGCGCGGTACAGGGGGCCTACGAGCAGTACTTC. This encodes CASSTRAVQGAYEQYF.

This clone has only one observation. This chain links TRBV18 with TRBJ2-3; D gene ambiguous. The CDR3 length is 14 residues. V was clipped by 0 bases and J by 4 bases, with 8 bases between them. Germline V gives CDR1 KGHSH, CDR2 LQKENI. This chain's CDR3 is CASSPPSVADTQYF. The CDR3 region has the DNA TGTGCCAGCTCACCACCGTCGGTGGCAGATACGCAGTATTTT.

The chain carries TRBV6-5 and TRBJ1-1; D gene unclear. Germline-derived CDR1 and CDR2 are MNHEY and SVGAGI. The CDR3 is 15 residues long. V was trimmed by 8 bases and J by 6 bases, leaving 22 bases between them. The CDR3 loop is CASGPRGGLAAEAFF. The DNA for the CDR3 is TGTGCCAGCGGCCCGAGAGGAGGGCTTGCGGCTGAAGCTTTCTTT.

V and J are TRBV9 and TRBJ1-2; perhaps TRBD1 as D (6 bases). The CDR3 consists of 13 residues. The ends were cut back, 3 bases at V and 0 bases at J, with 6 bases in the middle. Germline CDR1 is SGDLS and CDR2 is YYNGEE. CDR3 bases: TGTGCCAGCAGCGGACAGGCTAACTATGGCTACACCTTC. It codes for CASSGQANYGYTF.

The chain is built from TRBV29-1 and TRBJ2-1, with D possibly being TRBD2 (7 bases). CDR1 and CDR2 (germline): SQVTM, ANQGSEA. This CDR3 has 11 residues. Between the trimmed V and J ends, which lost 6 bases and 7 bases, there was a span of 10 bases. The CDR3 sequence: CSVEGGNEQFF. Written as DNA, the CDR3 is TGCAGCGTGGAGGGGGGGAATGAGCAGTTCTTC.

This clone has just a few counts. The chain joins TRBV7-9 to TRBJ2-7; 8 bases match TRBD2. V shed 5 bases, J shed 6 bases, and the junction held 12 bases outside the gene matches. CDR3 length: 15 amino acids. The germline CDR1 and CDR2 sequences are SEHNR and FQNEAQ (reference sequence). The CDR3 sequence is CASSHLAGHPSEQYF. DNA of the CDR3: TGTGCCAGCAGCCATCTAGCGGGCCACCCTTCCGAGCAGTACTTC.

V and J are TRBV27 and TRBJ1-5; no reliable D call. Germline assignment: CDR1 MNHEY and CDR2 SMNVEV (reference sequence). Deletions cut 3 bases from V and 4 bases from J, with 10 bases between. The CDR3 runs to 14 residues. In DNA form, the CDR3 reads TGTGCCAGCAGTTTCGGCGGGTCGAATCAGCCCCAGCATTTT. Encoded protein: CASSFGGSNQPQHF.

The V gene is TRBV5-1, the J gene TRBJ2-7; 9 positions agree with TRBD1. Germline V gives CDR1 SGHRS, CDR2 YFSETQ. The CDR3 extends over 13 amino acids. After removal of 4 bases from V and 3 bases from J, the junction contained 2 bases not matched to a gene. CDR3 residues: CASSGDRVYEQYF. The CDR3 nucleotides read TGCGCCAGCAGCGGGGACAGGGTCTACGAGCAGTACTTC.

J is TRBJ2-2 and V is TRBV5-1; TRBD1 matches at 8 bases. V lost 0 bases, J lost 6 bases, and 7 bases stayed unmatched. CDR3 size: 16 residues. Germline V gene data show CDR1 as SGHRS and CDR2 as YFSETQ. The CDR3, as DNA: TGCGCCAGCAGCTTGGCACAGGGGGTCGTAGCCGGGGAGCTGTTTTTT. This encodes CASSLAQGVVAGELFF.

The chain has TRBV30 and TRBJ1-2; TRBD1 might be the D (6 bases). The V end was cut by 4 bases, the J end by 5 bases, with 11 bases between. The germline CDR1 and CDR2 sequences are GTSNPN and SVGIG (reference sequence). This CDR3 has 12 residues. CDR3 sequence reads: CAWTSDSYGYTF. In DNA form, the CDR3 reads TGTGCCTGGACCTCGGACAGTTATGGCTACACCTTC.

About this clone: At one boundary the junction diverges from the germline segment, which might be a read error. The V and J genes are TRBV15 and TRBJ2-5; 7 bases are a match to TRBD1. The CDR3 is 16 amino acids. Germline loops: CDR1 LNHNV, CDR2 YYDKDF (reference sequence). CDR3 DNA sequence: TGTGCCACCAGCGGAGAGCCCGACAGGGTTGGGGAGACCCAGTACTTC. It specifies CATSGEPDRVGETQYF. The full variable domain, in which reference TRBV15 and TRBJ2-5 provide the parts outside the CDR3, is DAMVIQNPRYQVTQFGKPVTLSCSQTLNHNVMYWYQQKSSQAPKLLFHYYDKDFNNEADTPDNFQSRRPNTSFCFLDIRSPGLGDTAMYLCATSGEPDRVGETQYFGPGTRLLVL.

The chain employs TRBV29-1 and TRBJ2-1; perhaps TRBD2 as D (6 bases). Germline-derived CDR1 and CDR2 are SQVTM and ANQGSEA. V lost 7 bases, J lost 10 bases, and 17 bases lay in between. The CDR3 is 12 residues long. DNA for the CDR3: TGCAGCGGGGGACTGGGGCTCCCGGAGCAGTTCTTC. This encodes CSGGLGLPEQFF.

The chain joins TRBV6-6 to TRBJ2-1; 10 bases match TRBD1. The CDR3 has 15 residues. Germline V CDR1 and CDR2: MNHNY, SVGAGI (reference sequence). V was clipped by 6 bases and J by 3 bases; unmatched bases: 5. CDR3 DNA sequence: TGTGCCAGCAGACCGGGACAGGGGCGCTACAATGAGCAGTTCTTC. Residues: CASRPGQGRYNEQFF.

V usage is TRBV2 and J usage is TRBJ2-5; D is ambiguous. The CDR3 has 13 residues. Germline V gene lookup returns CDR1 SNHLY and CDR2 FYNNEI. Trimming stripped 6 bases from V and 4 bases from J, with 12 bases between. For the CDR3, the DNA is TGTGCCAGCAGGGTGGAGCTGCGAGAGACCCAGTACTTC. Translating it yields CASRVELRETQYF.

The chain links TRBV11-3 to TRBJ2-1, with D perhaps TRBD2 (6 bases). The CDR3 has 13 residues. The germline V gene encodes CDR1 SGHNT and CDR2 YENEEA. The V end lost 3 bases, the J end lost 5 bases, and 8 bases lay between the germline ends. The CDR3 DNA is TGTGCCAGCAGCTTGGCGGGGAACAATGAGCAGTTCTTC. Translated: CASSLAGNNEQFF.

The V call is TRBV4-3, the J call TRBJ2-1; maybe TRBD2 (6 bases). Germline CDR1 is LGHNA and CDR2 is YSLEER. Trimming removed 4 bases at V and 5 bases at J, with 21 bases between. The CDR3 loop spans 17 amino acids. The CDR3 sequence: CASSRLSRVAVDNEQFF. The DNA of the CDR3 is TGCGCCAGCAGCCGCCTTTCACGGGTAGCGGTTGACAATGAGCAGTTCTTC.

The chain employs TRBV6-1 and TRBJ1-1; D gene unclear. V lost 0 bases, J lost 5 bases, and 7 bases lay in between. Germline lookup yields CDR1 MNHNS and CDR2 SASEGT. The CDR3 contains 13 residues. The CDR3, as DNA: TGTGCCAGCAGTGAAGCGCGAGGGACTGAAGCTTTCTTT. It is translated as CASSEARGTEAFF.

The chain is built from TRBV19 and TRBJ2-7, with 9 bases matching TRBD2. With 5 bases clipped from V and 2 bases from J, the junction kept 7 bases outside the gene matches. This CDR3 region has 15 residues. The germline V gene has CDR1 LNHDA and CDR2 SQIVND (reference sequence). In DNA form, the CDR3 reads TGTGCCAGTAGTGGCCGGCGGGAGGGGGCCTACGAGCAGTACTTC. Protein sequence: CASSGRREGAYEQYF.

This chain uses TRBV19 with TRBJ2-7; 9 nucleotides line up with TRBD1. The germline V gene has CDR1 LNHDA and CDR2 SQIVND (reference sequence). V was clipped by 4 bases and J by 7 bases; unmatched bases: 8. CDR3 length: 14 amino acids. The CDR3 region is CASSTLQGAREQYF. For the CDR3, the DNA is TGTGCCAGTAGTACTCTACAGGGGGCGCGGGAGCAGTACTTC.

In its sample, this clone was seen once. The chain employs TRBV7-9 and TRBJ2-5; D is undetermined. There are 11 residues in the CDR3. CDR1 is SEHNR, CDR2 FQNEAQ, per germline (reference sequence). Trimming took off 3 bases at V and 3 bases at J, with 2 bases between the two ends. The CDR3 spells CASSFKETQYF. DNA for the CDR3: TGTGCCAGCAGCTTTAAAGAGACCCAGTACTTC. The full variable domain, rest sourced from reference TRBV7-9 and TRBJ2-5, is DTGVSQNPRHKITKRGQNVTFRCDPISEHNRLYWYRQTLGQGPEFLTYFQNEAQLEKSRLLSDRFSAERPKGSFSTLEIQRTEQGDSAMYLCASSFKETQYFGPGTRLLVL.

The chain uses TRBV5-1 and TRBJ2-2, with 11 bases matching TRBD2. V lost 0 bases and J lost 4; bases outside the gene matches: 5. The CDR3 consists of 17 residues. CDR1 is SGHRS and CDR2 is YFSETQ in the germline V gene. The CDR3 here is CASSLGNSGRATGELFF. For the CDR3, the DNA is TGCGCCAGCAGCTTGGGTAATAGCGGGAGGGCCACCGGGGAGCTGTTTTTT.

The V call is TRBV7-9, the J call TRBJ1-2; no firm D call. This CDR3 is built from 15 residues. Per the germline V gene, CDR1 is SEHNR and CDR2 is FQNEAQ (reference sequence). The V end was cut by 3 bases, the J end by 3 bases, with 14 bases between. In nucleotides, the CDR3 is TGTGCCAGCAGCTTCAAAGGCGCCCAGGACTATGGCTACACCTTC. As protein: CASSFKGAQDYGYTF.

The chain employs TRBV18 and TRBJ1-1, with 7 bases lining up with TRBD1. The V gene end was trimmed by 4 bases and the J gene end by 3 bases; junction bases not matched to a gene: 5. The CDR3 is 14 residues long. Germline assignment: CDR1 KGHSH and CDR2 LQKENI. The CDR3 here is CASSLLDRDTEAFF. The CDR3 DNA reads TGTGCCAGCTCACTTCTCGACAGGGACACTGAAGCTTTCTTT.

V gene TRBV30 combines with J gene TRBJ1-3, with D unclear. V gave up 7 bases and J gave up 6 bases, with 13 bases separating them. The CDR3 is 12 amino acids. From germline, CDR1 is GTSNPN and CDR2 SVGIG (reference sequence). The CDR3, as DNA: TGTGCCTCCCGTGTCCGCGAAAACACCATATATTTT. Amino acid sequence: CASRVRENTIYF.

The rearrangement links TRBV5-1 to TRBJ1-1, with TRBD1 matching over 9 bases. Germline V gene data show CDR1 as SGHRS and CDR2 as YFSETQ. The CDR3 covers 16 residues. The V gene end was trimmed by 4 bases and the J gene end by 3 bases; junction bases not matched to a gene: 10. The CDR3 reads CASSREGQGRDTEAFF. In DNA, the CDR3 is TGCGCCAGCAGCCGTGAGGGACAGGGAAGGGACACTGAAGCTTTCTTT. The full variable domain, with the rest looked up from reference TRBV5-1 and TRBJ1-1, is KAGVTQTPRYLIKTRGQQVTLSCSPISGHRSVSWYQQTPGQGLQFLFEYFSETQRNKGNFPGRFSGRQFSNSRSEMNVSTLELGDSALYLCASSREGQGRDTEAFFGQGTRLTVV.